What follows are 27 T cell receptor beta chains derived from one specimen sequenced in a study of cytomegalovirus exposure and HLA in healthy donors. Clones were read by immunoSEQ multiplex PCR, and TCRdb kept only the in-frame ones, dropping some. The data show fewer than 80,000 clones, 96% seen once. Source material: PBMCs. The source of these receptors is a woman aged 18-29 years in good health and CMV-seropositive.

The chain is built from TRBV5-4 and TRBJ2-1, with TRBD2 matching 7 bases. The length of the CDR3 is 13 residues. Trimming at V came to 3 bases and at J to 8 bases, leaving 5 bases not matched to a gene. Germline values: CDR1 SGHNT, CDR2 YYREEE (reference sequence). The CDR3 spells CASSSRREDEQFF. CDR3 coding DNA: TGTGCCAGCAGCTCGAGACGGGAGGATGAGCAGTTCTTC.

The J gene is TRBJ2-3, the V gene TRBV30; D possibly corresponds to TRBD2 (6 bases). Germline loops: CDR1 GTSNPN, CDR2 SVGIG (reference sequence). This CDR3 spans 15 amino acids. The V end lost 2 bases, the J end lost 0 bases, and 12 bases lay between the germline ends. CDR3 loop: CAWSFSGTSTDTQYF. Written as DNA, the CDR3 is TGTGCCTGGAGTTTTTCAGGGACTAGCACAGATACGCAGTATTTT.

The chain combines TRBV19 with TRBJ2-2; possible D gene TRBD1, 6 bases. Trimming took off 8 bases at V and 0 bases at J, with 10 bases between the two ends. Germline lookup yields CDR1 LNHDA and CDR2 SQIVND (reference sequence). The CDR3 has 14 residues. The CDR3 bases are TGTGCCAGTTCGACAGGCCCGAACACCGGGGAGCTGTTTTTT. It translates to CASSTGPNTGELFF.

This clone was detected only once. This sequence joins TRBV18 and TRBJ2-2, with TRBD2 matching 7 bases. Unmatched junction bases numbered 16, after V lost 4 bases and J lost 5 bases. The V gene's germline CDR1 is KGHSH and CDR2 LQKENI. CDR3 length equals 18 residues. The CDR3 DNA reads as TGTGCCAGCTCACTCCCCAGAGCTGGCGGGAGAGGGACCGGGGAGCTGTTTTTT. Its protein is CASSLPRAGGRGTGELFF.

V and J are TRBV9 and TRBJ2-1, with 12 bases fitting TRBD2. V trimming: 2 bases; J trimming: 8 bases; junction bases outside the gene matches: 11. Germline CDR1 and CDR2: SGDLS and YYNGEE. The CDR3 runs to 17 residues. As DNA, the CDR3 is TGTGCCAGCAGCGTTACATTACTAGCGGGAGGAAGGGATGAGCAGTTCTTC. It codes for CASSVTLLAGGRDEQFF.

As DNA, the CDR3 is TGCAGCGCCGGGACAGGGGGAACCGGCAATCAGCCCCAGCATTTT. Its protein is CSAGTGGTGNQPQHF. The chain carries TRBV29-1 and TRBJ1-5; TRBD1 matches 11 bases. The CDR3 totals 15 residues. V was clipped by 7 bases and J by 2 bases; unmatched bases: 7. Per germline, CDR1 SQVTM and CDR2 ANQGSEA.

The count of this clone is one. This chain joins TRBV15 and TRBJ2-2; D might be TRBD1 (6 bases). V was cut by 4 bases and J by 0 bases, with 12 bases left in between. From germline, CDR1 is LNHNV and CDR2 YYDKDF (reference sequence). This CDR3 comprises 16 residues. In DNA, the CDR3 is TGTGCCACCAGCAACCCGGGACAAACGAACACCGGGGAGCTGTTTTTT. It translates to CATSNPGQTNTGELFF.

A single count supports this clone. The rearrangement uses TRBV11-2 and TRBJ2-1, with D perhaps matching TRBD2 (5 bases). Per germline, CDR1 SGHAT and CDR2 FQNNGV. Deletions cut 1 base from V and 4 bases from J, with 17 bases between. The length of the CDR3 is 17 residues. This chain's CDR3 is CASSLGPTRGAYNEQFF. The CDR3 nucleotides read TGTGCCAGCAGCTTAGGTCCCACTAGAGGTGCGTACAATGAGCAGTTCTTC. The full variable domain, completed using reference TRBV11-2 and TRBJ2-1, is EAGVAQSPRYKIIEKRQSVAFWCNPISGHATLYWYQQILGQGPKLLIQFQNNGVVDDSQLPKDRFSAERLKGVDSTLKIQPAKLEDSAVYLCASSLGPTRGAYNEQFFGPGTRLTVL.

This chain links TRBV11-2 with TRBJ2-7; 10 bases are shared with TRBD2. V was pared by 3 bases and J by 5 bases, with 4 bases of the junction left unmatched. The CDR3 contains 14 residues. CDR1 and CDR2 (germline): SGHAT, FQNNGV. The CDR3 region is CASSFLAGAHEQYF. The CDR3 coding sequence is TGTGCCAGCAGCTTCCTAGCGGGAGCCCACGAGCAGTACTTC.

The J gene is TRBJ1-2, the V gene TRBV19; TRBD1 matches at 7 bases. V lost 6 bases to trimming and J lost 0 bases; unmatched junction nucleotides: 10. CDR1 LNHDA and CDR2 SQIVND come from the germline V gene (reference sequence). CDR3 length: 16 amino acids. The CDR3 sequence is CASSLGGDRSNYGYTF. Here the CDR3 DNA reads TGTGCCAGTAGCCTGGGTGGGGACAGATCTAACTATGGCTACACCTTC.

This sequence joins TRBV18 and TRBJ1-4; possibly TRBD1 for D (6 bases). Trimming took 6 bases from V and 4 from J, leaving 12 bases between them. CDR1 is KGHSH, CDR2 LQKENI, per germline. This CDR3 region has 14 residues. The CDR3 loop is CASSRGFGNEKLFF. The CDR3 DNA follows: TGTGCCAGCTCCAGGGGCTTTGGTAATGAAAAACTGTTTTTT.

This chain uses TRBV7-6 with TRBJ1-5, with a tentative D call TRBD1 (6 bases). The V end was cut by 3 bases, the J end by 4 bases, with 7 bases between. The germline V gene has CDR1 SGHVS and CDR2 FNYEAQ. This CDR3 has 13 amino acids. The CDR3, as DNA: TGTGCCAGCAGCTTGGACAGTAATCAGCCCCAGCATTTT. It codes for CASSLDSNQPQHF.

The chain combines TRBV15 with TRBJ2-5; TRBD2 aligns across 11 bases. This CDR3 contains 17 residues. J gave up 3 bases and V 0 bases, and 6 bases lay outside the gene matches. Germline assignment: CDR1 LNHNV and CDR2 YYDKDF (reference sequence). CDR3 sequence (DNA): TGTGCCACCAGCAGAGATCGACTAGCGGGATCCAAAGAGACCCAGTACTTC. Translated, it gives CATSRDRLAGSKETQYF. Based on the CDR3 plus reference TRBV15 and TRBJ2-5, the full variable domain is DAMVIQNPRYQVTQFGKPVTLSCSQTLNHNVMYWYQQKSSQAPKLLFHYYDKDFNNEADTPDNFQSRRPNTSFCFLDIRSPGLGDTAMYLCATSRDRLAGSKETQYFGPGTRLLVL.

V is TRBV6-5 and J is TRBJ2-7; unclear D gene. Germline assignment: CDR1 MNHEY and CDR2 SVGAGI. The V end lost 4 bases, the J end lost 3 bases, and 10 bases lay between the germline ends. The CDR3 totals 13 residues. The CDR3 region is CASSSPFFYEQYF. CDR3 coding DNA: TGTGCCAGCAGTTCCCCCTTCTTCTACGAGCAGTACTTC.

The V and J genes are TRBV2 and TRBJ2-2; 9 bases fit TRBD2. V trimming: 3 bases; J trimming: 5 bases; junction bases outside the gene matches: 1. Germline CDR1 and CDR2: SNHLY and FYNNEI. CDR3 length: 14 amino acids. The CDR3 sequence is CASSDGLATGELFF. CDR3 in DNA: TGTGCCAGCAGTGACGGACTAGCGACCGGGGAGCTGTTTTTT.

The rearrangement links TRBV5-4 to TRBJ2-1, with 10 bases that match TRBD1. The CDR3 covers 16 residues. V dropped 0 bases and J dropped 4; count of bases not matched to a gene: 4. Per the germline V gene, CDR1 is SGHNT and CDR2 is YYREEE (reference sequence). CDR3 amino acids: CASSLGGTGAYNEQFF. The DNA of the CDR3 is TGTGCCAGCAGCTTGGGAGGGACAGGGGCTTACAATGAGCAGTTCTTC.

The rearrangement joins TRBV14 to TRBJ1-2; TRBD1 matches 8 bases. The J segment lost 8 bases and the V segment lost 3 bases, leaving 5 bases of the junction unmatched. The germline gives CDR1 SGHDN, CDR2 FVKESK. This CDR3 is built from 13 residues. DNA of the CDR3: TGTGCCAGCAGCCAGCGACAGGGGCTCGGCTACACCTTC. Translating it yields CASSQRQGLGYTF.

A single count supports this clone. The V and J genes are TRBV10-3 and TRBJ2-3; TRBD2 aligns across 7 bases. Germline-derived CDR1 and CDR2 are ENHRY and SYGVKD. CDR3 length equals 13 residues. V trimming: 4 bases; J trimming: 3 bases; junction bases outside the gene matches: 1. Written as DNA, the CDR3 is TGTGCCATCAGTGGGCGGGAGACAGATACGCAGTATTTT. This sequence encodes CAISGRETDTQYF.

The chain links TRBV6-5 to TRBJ2-1, with D perhaps matching TRBD2 (6 bases). Germline CDR1 is MNHEY and CDR2 is SVGAGI. Trimming removed 2 bases at V and 11 bases at J, with 13 bases between. This CDR3 is built from 13 residues. DNA for the CDR3: TGTGCCAGCAGTTACAGATCGGGACTGAAGCAGTTCTTC. This translates into CASSYRSGLKQFF.

About this clone itself: Germline and junction disagree at one end, which may indicate a read error. The genes are TRBV6-1 and TRBJ2-7; D unresolved. The CDR3 extends over 12 amino acids. The germline gives CDR1 MNHNS, CDR2 SASEGT. CDR3 sequence reads: CAISPLSLEQYF. The CDR3 DNA sequence: TGTGCCATCAGTCCGCTTAGCCTCGAGCAGTACTTC.

The rearrangement links TRBV18 to TRBJ2-5; tentatively, D is TRBD1 (6 bases). Germline V CDR1 and CDR2: KGHSH, LQKENI. This CDR3 has 15 amino acids. Trimming cost V 4 bases and J 4 bases, with 16 bases left between them. The CDR3 loop is CASSLSGTNLETQYF. CDR3 nucleotide sequence: TGTGCCAGCTCACTATCCGGGACAAACTTAGAGACCCAGTACTTC.

This chain links TRBV5-5 with TRBJ1-5; D unresolved. Germline CDR1 is SGHKS and CDR2 is YYEKEE (reference sequence). This CDR3 contains 13 residues. V lost 0 bases and J 8 bases, leaving 9 bases between the germline ends. The CDR3 DNA reads as TGTGCCAGCAGCTTGGGACCGGAGGAGCCCCAGCATTTT. This encodes CASSLGPEEPQHF. The variable domain in full, with the rest retrieved from reference TRBV5-5 and TRBJ1-5, is DAGVTQSPTHLIKTRGQQVTLRCSPISGHKSVSWYQQVLGQGPQFIFQYYEKEERGRGNFPDRFSARQFPNYSSELNVNALLLGDSALYLCASSLGPEEPQHFGDGTRLSIL.

The chain has TRBV5-6 and TRBJ1-1; 7 positions agree with TRBD1. Looked up from germline, CDR1 is SGHDT and CDR2 is YYEEEE. The CDR3 covers 16 residues. Losses at the gene ends were 0 bases for V and 5 bases for J; bases not matched to a gene: 10. Here the CDR3 reads CASSLAVGAGGTEAFF. CDR3 DNA: TGTGCCAGCAGCTTGGCCGTGGGCGCAGGGGGGACTGAAGCTTTCTTT. Full variable domain (remainder filled in from reference TRBV5-6 and TRBJ1-1): DAGVTQSPTHLIKTRGQQVTLRCSPKSGHDTVSWYQQALGQGPQFIFQYYEEEERQRGNFPDRFSGHQFPNYSSELNVNALLLGDSALYLCASSLAVGAGGTEAFFGQGTRLTVV.

The V gene is TRBV7-2, the J gene TRBJ2-4; 7 bases match TRBD1. Per germline, CDR1 SGHTA and CDR2 FQGNSA. The CDR3 sequence is 16 residues long. V shed 1 base, J shed 1 base, and the junction held 4 bases outside the gene matches. CDR3 region: CASSLGTQGAKNIQYF. The CDR3 DNA follows: TGTGCCAGCAGCTTAGGCACACAGGGGGCCAAAAACATTCAGTACTTC.

The chain combines TRBV2 with TRBJ2-2; D is uncertain. CDR3 length: 13 residues. V lost 2 bases and J 7 bases, leaving 8 bases between the germline ends. Germline values: CDR1 SNHLY, CDR2 FYNNEI. CDR3 DNA: TGTGCCAGCAGTGAATCGAGCGTCGGGGAGCTGTTTTTT. This codes for CASSESSVGELFF.

In DNA, the CDR3 is TGTGCCAGCAGTTACTCGACTAGTCCCTCCTACGAGCAGTACTTC. Residues: CASSYSTSPSYEQYF. This chain connects TRBV6-5 to TRBJ2-5; tentative D call: TRBD2 (6 bases). The DNA end lines up better with TRBJ2-7; the J call may be wrong. This CDR3 region has 15 residues. CDR1 is MNHEY and CDR2 is SVGAGI in the germline V gene.

The V gene is TRBV7-2, the J gene TRBJ1-5; D not resolved. This CDR3 region has 15 residues. V was shortened by 5 bases and J by 3 bases, with 14 bases between the two germline ends. Looked up from germline, CDR1 is SGHTA and CDR2 is FQGNSA. In DNA, the CDR3 is TGTGCCAGCAGCGAGACTATGTCTTACAATCAGCCCCAGCATTTT. The encoded protein is CASSETMSYNQPQHF.